This TCR beta chain appears in the sequencing data of a study of shared clonotypes between healthy human individuals. The overall study: The study used three CD4 naive, three CD4 memory, two CD8 naive and one CD8 memory plate per donor.

Overall study findings and caveats: When naive CD4 clonotypes were compared across a handful of donors, 4% to 6.5% were shared. Clonotypes which were not shared had lower generation probabilities than clonotypes that all four donors shared. The sole specimen, blood, was sampled, and tissue repertoires likely differ.

The germline gives CDR1 SGHAT, CDR2 FQNNGV. The V gene end was trimmed by 4 bases and the J gene end by 4 bases; junction bases not matched to a gene: 7. The CDR3 is 14 residues long. It was CD45RO-negative cells, positively selected for CCR7, that made up naive CD8 cells, with terminally differentiated effector memory CD45RA+ cells excluded. Points on this clone: The antigen remains unidentified.

Some clones are missing from TCRdb's copy, which holds only in-frame ones; the method was immunoSEQ multiplex PCR. Of about 700,000 clones listed, 92% are singletons. Sequencing input: naive CD8+ T cells sorted from blood. This receptor was obtained from a man younger than 40 in good health. The rearrangement links TRBV11-2 to TRBJ2-7; 7 bases are shared with TRBD1. Written as DNA, the CDR3 is TGTGCCAGCAGCTCTATCCAGGGGGAGTACGAGCAGTACTTC. Protein sequence: CASSSIQGEYEQYF.